The 22 T cell receptor beta chains reported below all come from one sample, sequenced in a study of memory CD4+ T cells and cytomegalovirus serostatus. The table came from immunoSEQ multiplex PCR; TCRdb's copy has only in-frame clones and leaves some out. The sample holds some 50,000 clones; around three quarters are singletons and the top ten take 1.6%. The sort gate was single viable CD3+CD4+CD8-CD45RO+ cells for memory CD4+ T cells. Material for sequencing was memory CD4+ T cells from blood. The receptors derive from an adult in good health and CMV-seronegative.

The V and J genes are TRBV28 and TRBJ2-7; 14 nucleotides match TRBD2. In germline, CDR1 is MDHEN, CDR2 SYDVKM. The J segment lost 0 bases and the V segment lost 6 bases, leaving 7 bases of the junction unmatched. The CDR3 sequence is 17 residues long. CDR3 sequence: CASSQRLAGGSSYEQYF. The CDR3 DNA is TGTGCCAGCAGCCAAAGACTAGCGGGAGGGAGCTCCTACGAGCAGTACTTC.

The chain has TRBV7-9 and TRBJ2-3; 8 positions agree with TRBD2. The CDR3 spans 17 residues. Looked up from germline, CDR1 is SEHNR and CDR2 is FQNEAQ (reference sequence). With V trimmed by 2 bases and J by 5 bases, 12 bases remained unmatched. The CDR3 DNA sequence: TGTGCCAGCAGCTTACTTCGGCTAGCGGGCATTGGAGATACGCAGTATTTT. It codes for CASSLLRLAGIGDTQYF.

In DNA form, the CDR3 reads TGTGCCAGCAGCCCTGGAGCGGGGGGCGGGTACAATGAGCAGTTCTTC. Its translation is CASSPGAGGGYNEQFF. The gene calls are TRBV7-9 and TRBJ2-1; 9 bases are shared with TRBD2. V lost 5 bases and J lost 4; bases outside the gene matches: 9. The CDR3 is made up of 16 amino acids. Germline V CDR1 and CDR2: SEHNR, FQNEAQ (reference sequence).

The V gene is TRBV5-4, the J gene TRBJ2-7; TRBD1 matches 8 bases. Germline V CDR1 and CDR2: SGHNT, YYREEE (reference sequence). V shed 4 bases and J 2 bases; nucleotides not matched to a gene: 5. CDR3 length equals 14 residues. The CDR3 DNA reads TGTGCCAGCAGCACCTACAGGGGGACCTACGAGCAGTACTTC. Translation gives CASSTYRGTYEQYF.

This chain connects TRBV28 to TRBJ1-1; weak D call: TRBD1 (5 bases). The CDR3 sequence is 13 residues long. Germline V gene data show CDR1 as MDHEN and CDR2 as SYDVKM. V lost 2 bases to trimming and J lost 11 bases, with 15 bases between them. CDR3 DNA: TGTGCCAGCAGTTTAGTGAACTTCGGGGCGGCTTTCTTT. It yields the protein CASSLVNFGAAFF.

The rearrangement joins TRBV5-1 to TRBJ2-3, with D hard to call. The CDR3 sequence is 14 residues long. Germline V gene data show CDR1 as SGHRS and CDR2 as YFSETQ. The germline V and J ends were trimmed by 0 bases and 5 bases, with 10 bases remaining between them. DNA of the CDR3: TGCGCCAGCAGCTTGGGACGGGTGGAAGATACGCAGTATTTT. This translates into CASSLGRVEDTQYF. Looking up the rest from reference TRBV5-1 and TRBJ2-3 gives the full variable domain: KAGVTQTPRYLIKTRGQQVTLSCSPISGHRSVSWYQQTPGQGLQFLFEYFSETQRNKGNFPGRFSGRQFSNSRSEMNVSTLELGDSALYLCASSLGRVEDTQYFGPGTRLTVL.

The chain has TRBV5-1 and TRBJ2-1; TRBD1 or TRBD2 may be the D gene (5 bases each). This CDR3 is 14 amino acids long. Germline lookup yields CDR1 SGHRS and CDR2 YFSETQ. With 4 bases removed from V and 4 bases from J, the gap between germline ends came to 12 bases. CDR3 nucleotide sequence: TGCGCCAGCAGCGCCATGGGGACGTACAATGAGCAGTTCTTC. It translates to CASSAMGTYNEQFF.

The V and J genes are TRBV5-1 and TRBJ1-1; the match to TRBD1 covers 8 bases. This CDR3 is 18 amino acids long. Germline trimming cut 6 bases from V and 5 bases from J; bases unmatched to any gene: 21. Germline V gives CDR1 SGHRS, CDR2 YFSETQ. In DNA, the CDR3 is TGCGCCAGCACCGCGCGACGGGACAGGATCTCTACGGGGACTGAAGCTTTCTTT. This sequence encodes CASTARRDRISTGTEAFF.

This clone was detected a few times. This chain joins TRBV11-2 and TRBJ2-2; tentative D call: TRBD1 (6 bases). The length of the CDR3 is 15 residues. Germline values: CDR1 SGHAT, CDR2 FQNNGV. Trimming removed 2 bases from V and 4 bases from J, with 11 bases in between. The CDR3 spells CASSLRQAITGELFF. In nucleotides, the CDR3 is TGTGCCAGCAGCTTAAGACAGGCGATCACCGGGGAGCTGTTTTTT.

This clone was seen a single time. The DNA of the CDR3 is TGTGCCAGCAGCTTAGGATCTGGGGGACTAGCGGGAGCCGGGGAGCTGTTTTTT. Amino acid sequence: CASSLGSGGLAGAGELFF. The chain is built from TRBV7-2 and TRBJ2-2, with 14 bases matching TRBD2. Germline assignment: CDR1 SGHTA and CDR2 FQGNSA. The CDR3 has 18 amino acids. After removal of 1 base from V and 6 bases from J, the junction contained 7 bases not matched to a gene.

V and J are TRBV9 and TRBJ2-7; D remains unclear. V lost 0 bases and J lost 3, with 7 bases in between. CDR3 size: 13 residues. The germline V gene encodes CDR1 SGDLS and CDR2 YYNGEE. The CDR3 nucleotides read TGTGCCAGCAGCGTAGTCGGCGGCTACGAGCAGTACTTC. Its translation: CASSVVGGYEQYF.

This clone was counted only a few times. The V gene is TRBV28, the J gene TRBJ1-1, with D possibly being TRBD1 (6 bases). Germline CDR1 reads MDHEN; CDR2 reads SYDVKM. The germline V and J ends were trimmed by 9 bases and 0 bases, with 14 bases remaining between them. This CDR3 comprises 14 residues. The CDR3 spells CASCGGALNTEAFF. Written as DNA, the CDR3 is TGTGCCAGTTGTGGGGGGGCTCTGAACACTGAAGCTTTCTTT.

This chain joins TRBV19 and TRBJ1-1, with D possibly being TRBD1 (5 bases). V lost 4 bases and J lost 4, with 16 bases in between. In germline, CDR1 is LNHDA, CDR2 SQIVND (reference sequence). This CDR3 region has 15 residues. The CDR3: CASSTSGVWATEAFF. The CDR3 nucleotides read TGTGCCAGTAGTACCTCGGGGGTTTGGGCCACTGAAGCTTTCTTT. Looking up the rest from reference TRBV19 and TRBJ1-1 gives the full variable domain: DGGITQSPKYLFRKEGQNVTLSCEQNLNHDAMYWYRQDPGQGLRLIYYSQIVNDFQKGDIAEGYSVSREKKESFPLTVTSAQKNPTAFYLCASSTSGVWATEAFFGQGTRLTVV.

The chain recombines TRBV28 with TRBJ1-2; a weak D match, TRBD1 (5 bases). This CDR3 has 14 amino acids. Germline V gives CDR1 MDHEN, CDR2 SYDVKM. With 3 bases removed from V and 0 bases from J, the gap between germline ends came to 8 bases. Here the CDR3 reads CASSLGGANYGYTF. The CDR3 DNA reads as TGTGCCAGCAGTTTGGGGGGGGCTAACTATGGCTACACCTTC.

As DNA, the CDR3 is TGTGCCACCAGCCGCCAATTAGAAGAAAAACTGTTTTTT. Amino acids: CATSRQLEEKLFF. The chain carries TRBV15 and TRBJ1-4; D uncertain. The CDR3 is 13 residues long. Per the germline V gene, CDR1 is LNHNV and CDR2 is YYDKDF (reference sequence). Trimming removed 5 bases from V and 8 bases from J, with 12 bases in between.

The chain combines TRBV29-1 with TRBJ1-4; TRBD1 aligns across 9 bases. The trim removed 3 bases at V and 11 bases at J, leaving 4 bases unmatched. The germline V gene encodes CDR1 SQVTM and CDR2 ANQGSEA. This CDR3 comprises 12 residues. CDR3 nucleotide sequence: TGCAGCGTTGAGACCGACAGGGGGAAACTGTTTTTT. Residues: CSVETDRGKLFF.

This rearrangement joins TRBV14 to TRBJ1-2, with TRBD1 matching over 8 bases. Unmatched junction bases numbered 8, after V lost 0 bases and J lost 8 bases. The germline gives CDR1 SGHDN, CDR2 FVKESK. This CDR3 spans 15 amino acids. CDR3 sequence (DNA): TGTGCCAGCAGCCAAGATGTCTCCAGGGGGCAAGGCTACACCTTC. Amino acid sequence: CASSQDVSRGQGYTF.

As regards this clone: The junction departs from the called germline gene at one end, perhaps through a read error. V and J are TRBV28 and TRBJ1-1, with D possibly TRBD1 on 5 matching bases. The germline V gene has CDR1 MDHEN and CDR2 SYDVKM. The CDR3 extends over 9 amino acids. CDR3 sequence: CASNPGLSF. The CDR3 nucleotides are TGTGCCAGCAATCCAGGGTTGAGCTTT.

This sequence joins TRBV4-1 and TRBJ1-4; 9 bases are a match to TRBD1. CDR1 MGHRA and CDR2 YSYEKL come from the germline V gene. The CDR3 has 14 residues. V was clipped by 4 bases and J by 6 bases; unmatched bases: 3. In DNA form, the CDR3 reads TGCGCCAGCAGCCTGGGACAGGGAGATGAAAAACTGTTTTTT. It is translated as CASSLGQGDEKLFF.

This chain connects TRBV19 to TRBJ1-2; possible D gene TRBD1, 6 bases. Germline V gene sequence: CDR1 LNHDA, CDR2 SQIVND (reference sequence). This CDR3 has 15 residues. Trimming took off 3 bases at V and 3 bases at J, with 14 bases between the two ends. CDR3 in amino acids: CASSIKVRGDYGYTF. CDR3 coding DNA: TGTGCCAGTAGTATTAAAGTGAGGGGGGACTATGGCTACACCTTC. Filled out from reference TRBV19 and TRBJ1-2, the complete variable domain reads DGGITQSPKYLFRKEGQNVTLSCEQNLNHDAMYWYRQDPGQGLRLIYYSQIVNDFQKGDIAEGYSVSREKKESFPLTVTSAQKNPTAFYLCASSIKVRGDYGYTFGSGTRLTVV.

This chain links TRBV19 with TRBJ2-4; D not certain. This CDR3 region has 13 residues. The germline CDR1 and CDR2 sequences are LNHDA and SQIVND (reference sequence). Deletions cut 4 bases from V and 8 bases from J, with 12 bases between. CDR3 DNA: TGTGCCAGTAGTAGCCCCCCCTGGTACATTCAGTACTTC. It yields the protein CASSSPPWYIQYF.

This chain joins TRBV7-9 and TRBJ2-1, with D tentatively TRBD1 or TRBD2 (5 bases each). The CDR3 contains 14 residues. CDR1 is SEHNR and CDR2 is FQNEAQ in the germline V gene (reference sequence). Trimming pared 1 base from V and 12 bases from J, leaving 16 bases between. The chain's CDR3 is CASSLDIGAGGQFF. DNA for the CDR3: TGTGCCAGCAGCTTAGATATAGGGGCGGGCGGGCAGTTCTTC.